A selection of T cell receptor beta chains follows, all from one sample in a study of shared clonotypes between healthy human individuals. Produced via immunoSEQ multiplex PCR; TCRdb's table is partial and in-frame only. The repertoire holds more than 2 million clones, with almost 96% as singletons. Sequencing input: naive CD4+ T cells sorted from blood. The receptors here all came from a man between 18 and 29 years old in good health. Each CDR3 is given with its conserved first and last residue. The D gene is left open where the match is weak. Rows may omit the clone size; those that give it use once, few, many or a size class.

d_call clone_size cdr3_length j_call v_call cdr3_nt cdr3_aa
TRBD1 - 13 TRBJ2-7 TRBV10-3 TGTGCCATCGGGACAGGGGATCACTACGAGCAGTACTTC CAIGTGDHYEQYF
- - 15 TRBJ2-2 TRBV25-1 TGTGCCAGCAGTGATACGGGGGCGAGGACCGGGGAGCTGTTTTTT CASSDTGARTGELFF
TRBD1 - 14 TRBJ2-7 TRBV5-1 TGCGCCAGCAGCTTGGGGGACAGAGGCTACGAGCAGTACTTC CASSLGDRGYEQYF
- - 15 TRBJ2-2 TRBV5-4 TGTGCCAGCAGCTTTGGAGGGCCTGCCACCGGGGAGCTGTTTTTT CASSFGGPATGELFF
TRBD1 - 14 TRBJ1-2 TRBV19 TGTGCCAGTGAGGACGGGGGACAGCCCTATGGCTACACCTTC CASEDGGQPYGYTF
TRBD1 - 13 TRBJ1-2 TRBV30 TGTGCCAGTGGGACAGGGAATTTGATGAGCTACACCTTC CASGTGNLMSYTF
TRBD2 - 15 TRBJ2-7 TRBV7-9 TGTGCCAGCAGCTTAAATCGGGCGGGAGACTACGAGCAGTACTTC CASSLNRAGDYEQYF
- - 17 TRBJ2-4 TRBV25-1 TGTGCCAGCAGTGACCGTCAGGGGACCGCGGTACAGGGCATTCAGTACTTC CASSDRQGTAVQGIQYF
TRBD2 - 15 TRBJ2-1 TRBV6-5 TGTGCCAGCACCCTACGGGAGGGCCCTTACAATGAGCAGTTCTTC CASTLREGPYNEQFF
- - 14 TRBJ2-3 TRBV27 TGTGCCAGCACGCGGGCGTTCGGCACAGATACGCAGTATTTT CASTRAFGTDTQYF
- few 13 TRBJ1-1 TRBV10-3 TGTGCCATCAGTGAGGGGATGAACACTGAAGCTTTCTTT CAISEGMNTEAFF
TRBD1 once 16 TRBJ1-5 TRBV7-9 TGTGCCAGCAGCTCTGGACAGGGAGAGGGCAATCAGCCCCAGCATTTT CASSSGQGEGNQPQHF
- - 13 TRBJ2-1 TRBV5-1 TGCGCCAGCAGCTTGGACATCTACAATGAGCAGTTCTTC CASSLDIYNEQFF
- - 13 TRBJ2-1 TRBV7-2 TGTGCCAGCAGCTCTCCGGGCCCCAATGAGCAGTTCTTC CASSSPGPNEQFF
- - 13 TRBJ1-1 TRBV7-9 TGTGCCAGCAGCTCCCGCAGTGCCACTGAAGCTTTCTTT CASSSRSATEAFF
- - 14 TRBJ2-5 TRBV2 TGTGCCAGCACCCGGGAGAGCTCAGCGGAGACCCAGTACTTC CASTRESSAETQYF
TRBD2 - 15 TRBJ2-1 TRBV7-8 TGTGCCAGCAGCTTACCAGCGGGGGCCTACAATGAGCAGTTCTTC CASSLPAGAYNEQFF
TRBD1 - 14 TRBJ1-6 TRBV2 TGTGCCAGCAGTTTCGGACAGGGCTCTTCACCCCTCCACTTT CASSFGQGSSPLHF
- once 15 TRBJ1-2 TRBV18 TGTGCCAGCTCACCACCGGGAGGGGGAATCTATGGCTACACCTTC CASSPPGGGIYGYTF
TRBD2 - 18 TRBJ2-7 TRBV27 TGTGCCAGCAGTTTTAGGGTAGCGGGAGGCCCGAGCTCCTACGAGCAGTACTTC CASSFRVAGGPSSYEQYF
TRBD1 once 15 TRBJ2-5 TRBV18 TGTGCCAGCTCACCCAGACAGGGGTACCAAGAGACCCAGTACTTC CASSPRQGYQETQYF
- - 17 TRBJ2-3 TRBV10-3 TGTGCCATCAGGGGGGGAGCAGGTGGCGGCCCCACAGATACGCAGTATTTT CAIRGGAGGGPTDTQYF
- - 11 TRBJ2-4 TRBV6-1 TGTGCCAGCAGTGAGTTCGACATTCAGTACTTC CASSEFDIQYF
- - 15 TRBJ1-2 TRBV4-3 TGCGCCAGCAGCCAAGAATCGGCAGGAGGCTATGGCTACACCTTC CASSQESAGGYGYTF
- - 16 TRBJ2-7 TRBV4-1 TGCGCCAGCAGCCAAGATCCCGGGGGGCTAGCCTACGAGCAGTACTTC CASSQDPGGLAYEQYF
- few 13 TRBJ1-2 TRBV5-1 TGCGCCAGCAGCTTGGTAGGGGAAGGGGGCTACACCTTC CASSLVGEGGYTF
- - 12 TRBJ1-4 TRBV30 TGTGCCTGGAGTGTAAGGGGCGAAAAACTGTTTTTT CAWSVRGEKLFF
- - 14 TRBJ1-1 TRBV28 TGTGCCAGCAGTTCCGGACAGATGAACACTGAAGCTTTCTTT CASSSGQMNTEAFF
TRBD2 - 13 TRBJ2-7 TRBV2 TGTGCCAGCAGCCGGGGAGGGGTGGGCGAGCAGTACTTC CASSRGGVGEQYF
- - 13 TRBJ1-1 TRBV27 TGTGCCAGCAGGGGATACGCCGTTGACAAAGCTTTCTTT CASRGYAVDKAFF
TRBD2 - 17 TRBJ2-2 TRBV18 TGTGCCAGCTCACGGGGACTAGCGGGAGTCGGAACCGGGGAGCTGTTTTTT CASSRGLAGVGTGELFF
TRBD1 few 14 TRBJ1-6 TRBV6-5 TGTGCCAGCAGCCAAACAGGGGACAATTCACCCCTCCACTTT CASSQTGDNSPLHF
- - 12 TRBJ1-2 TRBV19 TGTGCCAGTAGTAAGTGGAGAGATGGCTACACCTTC CASSKWRDGYTF
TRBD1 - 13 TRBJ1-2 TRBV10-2 TGCGCCAGCAGCGGACAGGGAGCCTATGGCTACACCTTC CASSGQGAYGYTF
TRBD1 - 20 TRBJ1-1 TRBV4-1 TGCGCCAGCAGCCAACCCCCGGGACAGGGGAACTGGGGGGGAAACACTGAAGCTTTCTTT CASSQPPGQGNWGGNTEAFF
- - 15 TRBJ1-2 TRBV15 TGTGCCACCAGCAGAGTAAAGACAGGTCTCTATGGCTACACCTTC CATSRVKTGLYGYTF
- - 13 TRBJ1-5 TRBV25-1 TGTGCCAGCAGTGATTGGGGAAATCAGCCCCAGCATTTT CASSDWGNQPQHF
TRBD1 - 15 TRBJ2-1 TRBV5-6 TGTGCCAGCAGCTTGGCAGGGGGTAGTATCAATGAGCAGTTCTTC CASSLAGGSINEQFF
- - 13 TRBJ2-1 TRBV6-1 TGTGCCAGCAGTGTCTCTAGCTTCAATGAGCAGTTCTTC CASSVSSFNEQFF
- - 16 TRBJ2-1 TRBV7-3 TGTGCCAGCAGCTTAGGTGGGAAGAGATCCTACAATGAGCAGTTCTTC CASSLGGKRSYNEQFF
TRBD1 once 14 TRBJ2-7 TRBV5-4 TGTGCCAGCAGTTCCGGGACAGCCTCCTACGAGCAGTACTTC CASSSGTASYEQYF
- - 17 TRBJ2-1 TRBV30 TGTGCCTGGAGCGGGAGCACCGGGACGGTAACCTACAATGAGCAGTTCTTC CAWSGSTGTVTYNEQFF
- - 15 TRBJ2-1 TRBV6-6 TGTGCCAGCAGTTATACCCGGAGCTCCTACAATGAGCAGTTCTTC CASSYTRSSYNEQFF
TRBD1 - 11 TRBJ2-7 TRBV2 TGTGCCAGCAGGAGCAGGGGGCAAGAGTACTTC CASRSRGQEYF